This T cell receptor (beta chain) emerged from a study of shared clonotypes between healthy human individuals. General study findings and limits: Larger richness was generally estimated for naive than memory subsets. Few donors restricted represented genetic and exposure-history diversity.

Concerning this clone itself: Its target is unknown.

Replicate PCRs from sorted subsets contained roughly 200 ng DNA, which is tens of thousands of T cell genomes. Assay used: immunoSEQ multiplex PCR; TCRdb lists only in-frame clones, some missing. Of some 1 million clones listed, roughly 70% are singletons. V shed 0 bases and J shed 10 bases, with 16 bases lying between them. The CDR3 loop spans 14 amino acids. Germline CDR1 and CDR2: SGHRS and YFSETQ. What was sequenced was memory CD4+ T cells sorted from blood. Subset of the sample: CD45RA-negative fraction. The receptor was derived from a young man in good health. The gene calls are TRBV5-1 and TRBJ1-2, with D perhaps matching TRBD1 (6 bases). Here the CDR3 reads CASSLGGGGTLYTF. Written as DNA, the CDR3 is TGCGCCAGCAGCTTGGGCGGAGGGGGTACCCTCTACACCTTC.